The 17 T cell receptor beta chains below were found in one sample sequenced in a study of human T cells and chemical hapten exposure. Described time point: pre-sensitization, week 0. Treatment noted: therapeutic diphenylcyclopropenone sensitization with weekly scalp DPC. MiXCR was run by TCRdb on the RACE reads, yielding one entry per CDR3 protein. The sample has a few hundred thousand distinct CDR3 sequences; 5.5% are singletons. The source material was whole blood, sampled in connection with sensitization to the hapten diphenylcyclopropenone (DPC). The origin of the receptors is a woman between 18 and 30 years old with alopecia areata. Some clones in this sample may be carry-over from other donors' samples.

This clonotype was observed a handful of times. CDR3 bases: TGTGCCAGCAGCGGGGGATTGGTAGACACAGAGAACACTGAAGCTTTCTTT. Its protein is CASSGGLVDTENTEAFF. The V and J genes are TRBV5-6 and TRBJ1-1; a weak D match, TRBD1 (5 bases). The germline gives CDR1 SGHDT, CDR2 YYEEEE. The V gene lost 4 bases and the J gene lost 1 base, with 20 bases spanning the gap. The CDR3 sequence is 17 residues long.

The sample holds a few counts of this clonotype. The chain recombines TRBV5-1 with TRBJ2-2; D is unresolved. Germline CDR1 is SGHRS and CDR2 is YFSETQ. This CDR3 is 16 amino acids long. With 0 bases removed from V and 2 bases from J, the gap between germline ends came to 11 bases. CDR3 DNA sequence: TGCGCCAGCAGCTTGGGGTCTGGCACCAACACCGGGGAGCTGTTTTTT. It encodes CASSLGSGTNTGELFF.

This clonotype was detected many times. The chain recombines TRBV7-2 with TRBJ1-2; 8 nucleotides agree with TRBD1. This CDR3 spans 14 amino acids. From germline, CDR1 is SGHTA and CDR2 FQGNSA. Trimming took 2 bases from V and 8 from J; bases not matched to a gene: 7. As DNA, the CDR3 is TGTGCCAGCAGCTTAATGACAGGGGTAGACGGCTACACCTTC. Its translation is CASSLMTGVDGYTF.

The table lists this clonotype with a few counts. This chain links TRBV7-8 with TRBJ1-2, with unresolved D. Germline values: CDR1 SGHVS, CDR2 FQNEAQ. Trimming removed 3 bases at V and 4 bases at J, with 12 bases between. The CDR3 spans 14 residues. The CDR3 sequence is CASSFGDTLYGYTF. The CDR3 DNA reads TGTGCCAGCAGCTTTGGGGATACCCTCTATGGCTACACCTTC. The complete variable domain, with remaining parts taken from reference TRBV7-8 and TRBJ1-2, reads GAGVSQSPRYKVAKRGQDVALRCDPISGHVSLFWYQQALGQGPEFLTYFQNEAQLDKSGLPSDRFFAERPEGSVSTLKIQRTQQEDSAVYLCASSFGDTLYGYTFGSGTRLTVV.

This clonotype was seen repeatedly, ten times or more. The chain has TRBV18 and TRBJ1-1, with 9 bases identical to TRBD1. The CDR3 contains 15 residues. The junction had 8 bases not matched to a gene; V was cut back by 3 bases and J by 6 bases. Germline V gives CDR1 KGHSH, CDR2 LQKENI. CDR3 loop: CASSPTGQGASEAFF. CDR3 in DNA: TGTGCCAGCTCACCCACGGGACAGGGAGCGTCTGAAGCTTTCTTT.

This clonotype was observed at least ten times. This chain links TRBV6-5 with TRBJ1-4; perhaps TRBD1 as D (5 bases). V was pared by 6 bases and J by 8 bases, with 13 bases between. CDR1 and CDR2 (germline): MNHEY, SVGAGI. The CDR3 runs 13 residues. The CDR3 coding sequence is TGTGCCAGCAGCCTGGGGACGCCCGAAAAACTGTTTTTT. Translating gives CASSLGTPEKLFF.

This clonotype was seen only a few times. This chain links TRBV29-1 with TRBJ2-1, with a possible D match to TRBD2 (5 bases). Germline V gene sequence: CDR1 SQVTM, CDR2 ANQGSEA. The length of the CDR3 is 13 residues. Trimming pared 8 bases from V and 4 bases from J, leaving 15 bases between. CDR3 in DNA: TGCAGCTCCCGGGAAGGGCATTACAATGAGCAGTTCTTC. Translating gives CSSREGHYNEQFF.

This clonotype occurred many times. The chain uses TRBV5-4 and TRBJ2-7; TRBD2 aligns across 13 bases. This CDR3 comprises 16 residues. CDR1 SGHNT and CDR2 YYREEE come from the germline V gene (reference sequence). The trim removed 1 base at V and 7 bases at J, leaving 8 bases unmatched. The CDR3 loop is CASSLTSGGASWEQYF. The CDR3 bases are TGTGCCAGCAGCTTGACTAGCGGGGGGGCCTCGTGGGAGCAGTACTTC.

This rearrangement joins TRBV6-2 or TRBV6-3 to TRBJ1-6, with 7 bases that match TRBD1. This CDR3 region has 17 residues. V lost 7 bases and J lost 0; bases outside the gene matches: 9. Germline CDR1 is MNHEY and CDR2 is SVGEGT. CDR3 amino acids: CASTDDREPSYNSPLHF. In nucleotides, the CDR3 is TGTGCCAGCACCGACGACAGGGAGCCCTCCTATAATTCACCCCTCCACTTT.

At least ten counts were recorded for this clonotype. The V and J genes are TRBV14 and TRBJ1-2; D remains unclear. Germline CDR1 reads SGHDN; CDR2 reads FVKESK. This CDR3 is 13 amino acids long. Trimming left V 3 bases short and J 4 bases short, with 9 bases between. For the CDR3, the DNA is TGTGCCAGCAGCCACCCGGAAAGCTATGGCTACACCTTC. Residues: CASSHPESYGYTF.

J is TRBJ1-6 and V is TRBV2; weak D call: TRBD1 (5 bases). The V end lost 9 bases, the J end lost 0 bases, and 9 bases lay between the germline ends. Germline V lookup: CDR1 SNHLY, CDR2 FYNNEI. This CDR3 is 14 amino acids long. The CDR3 DNA follows: TGTGCCAGTCGACAGAGCTCCTATAATTCACCCCTCCACTTT. As protein: CASRQSSYNSPLHF.

This clonotype was counted ten times or more. The chain uses TRBV14 and TRBJ1-6; D unresolved. V dropped 0 bases and J dropped 6 bases, with 12 bases sitting between them. Germline CDR1 reads SGHDN; CDR2 reads FVKESK. CDR3 length: 16 amino acids. The CDR3 region is CASSQEWVRGNSPLHF. The CDR3 nucleotides read TGTGCCAGCAGCCAAGAATGGGTTCGGGGTAATTCACCCCTCCACTTT.

This clonotype appeared a few times. CDR3 protein: CATKIVTSGENIQYF. In DNA form, the CDR3 reads TGTGCCACAAAGATAGTAACTAGCGGGGAAAACATTCAGTACTTC. The chain combines TRBV19 with TRBJ2-4; 10 bases match TRBD2. The J segment lost 5 bases and the V segment lost 10 bases, leaving 11 bases of the junction unmatched. This CDR3 is 15 amino acids long. Per germline, CDR1 LNHDA and CDR2 SQIVND (reference sequence). The variable domain in full, with the rest retrieved from reference TRBV19 and TRBJ2-4, is DGGITQSPKYLFRKEGQNVTLSCEQNLNHDAMYWYRQDPGQGLRLIYYSQIVNDFQKGDIAEGYSVSREKKESFPLTVTSAQKNPTAFYLCATKIVTSGENIQYFGAGTRLSVL.

There are a few counts of this clonotype. V is TRBV6-2 or TRBV6-3 and J is TRBJ1-5; TRBD1 aligns across 7 bases. Germline CDR1 MNHEY, CDR2 SVGEGT. This CDR3 contains 15 residues. V gave up 5 bases and J gave up 6 bases; unmatched junction bases: 10. In DNA, the CDR3 is TGTGCCAGCAGTCGTGACAGGGTTCAGGGTCAGCCCCAGCATTTT. This translates into CASSRDRVQGQPQHF.

The table lists this clonotype with a few counts. The chain joins TRBV6-2 or TRBV6-3 to TRBJ2-5, with a tentative D call TRBD1 (5 bases). Looked up from germline, CDR1 is MNHEY and CDR2 is SVGEGT. The CDR3 covers 14 residues. Trimming removed 8 bases from V and 2 bases from J, with 15 bases in between. For the CDR3, the DNA is TGTGCCAGCGGGAATTGGGGCCCACAAGAGACCCAGTACTTC. Translation: CASGNWGPQETQYF.

This clonotype was counted at least ten times. The rearrangement links TRBV6-6 to TRBJ2-7, with D uncertain. CDR3 size: 13 residues. Germline loops: CDR1 MNHNY, CDR2 SVGAGI (reference sequence). Trimming pared 0 bases from V and 2 bases from J, leaving 5 bases between. This CDR3 is CASSYSGPYEQYF. In DNA form, the CDR3 reads TGTGCCAGCAGTTACTCAGGCCCCTACGAGCAGTACTTC.

The chain combines TRBV28 with TRBJ1-5; D unresolved. Trimming took off 6 bases at V and 9 bases at J, with 15 bases between the two ends. Per the germline V gene, CDR1 is MDHEN and CDR2 is SYDVKM. The CDR3 is 13 residues long. The CDR3 region has the DNA TGTGCCAGCAGCCCTCTCGGGGTAGGGCCCCAGCATTTT. Protein: CASSPLGVGPQHF.